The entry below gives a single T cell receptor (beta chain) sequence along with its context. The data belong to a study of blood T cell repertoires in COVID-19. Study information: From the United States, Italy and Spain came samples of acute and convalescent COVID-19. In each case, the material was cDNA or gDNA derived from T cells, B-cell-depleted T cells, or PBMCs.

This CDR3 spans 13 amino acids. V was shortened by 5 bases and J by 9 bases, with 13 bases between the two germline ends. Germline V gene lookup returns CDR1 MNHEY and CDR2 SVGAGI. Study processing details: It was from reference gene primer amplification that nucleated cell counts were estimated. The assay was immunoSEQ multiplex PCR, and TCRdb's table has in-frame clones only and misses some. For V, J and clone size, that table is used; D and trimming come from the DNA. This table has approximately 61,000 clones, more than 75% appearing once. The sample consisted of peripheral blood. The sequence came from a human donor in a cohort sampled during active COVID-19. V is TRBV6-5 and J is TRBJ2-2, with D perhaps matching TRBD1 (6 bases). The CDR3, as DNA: TGTGCCAGCAGTATTGACAGGTACCGGGAGCTGTTTTTT. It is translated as CASSIDRYRELFF.